This TCR beta chain was found in a study of siplizumab effects on memory and regulatory T cells. Study observations and caveats: Siplizumab brought about a significant reduction in alloreactive sequences traceable to unstimulated CD4+ memory cells. The Treg-derived share of mappable alloreactive CD4+ clones averaged roughly 69% with siplizumab and 26.9% in controls. Confirmatory evidence of suppressive function in proliferating siplizumab-culture Tregs was not obtained.

Of note for this clone: Its antigen is as yet unknown.

The CDR3 consists of 13 residues. Per the germline V gene, CDR1 is KGHSH and CDR2 is LQKENI. Trimming shortened V by 4 bases and J by 0 bases, and 6 bases separated the two germline ends. Around 9.1 x 10^4 TCR templates per sample were sequenced. Profiling relied on immunoSEQ multiplex PCR, and the TCRdb table lists in-frame clones only, not all of them. The table records fewer than 85,000 clones, approximately 88% of them present only once. Sequenced: Tregs sorted from blood. The chain recombines TRBV18 with TRBJ2-5, with D tentatively TRBD1 or TRBD2 (5 bases each). This TCR was sampled from a human donor in good health. The CDR3 loop reads CASSRGYQETQYF. In nucleotides, the CDR3 is TGTGCCAGCTCACGGGGGTACCAAGAGACCCAGTACTTC. Supplemented by reference TRBV18 and TRBJ2-5, the full variable domain reads NAGVMQNPRHLVRRRGQEARLRCSPMKGHSHVYWYRQLPEEGLKFMVYLQKENIIDESGMPKERFSAEFPKEGPSILRIQQVVRGDSAAYFCASSRGYQETQYFGPGTRLLVL.